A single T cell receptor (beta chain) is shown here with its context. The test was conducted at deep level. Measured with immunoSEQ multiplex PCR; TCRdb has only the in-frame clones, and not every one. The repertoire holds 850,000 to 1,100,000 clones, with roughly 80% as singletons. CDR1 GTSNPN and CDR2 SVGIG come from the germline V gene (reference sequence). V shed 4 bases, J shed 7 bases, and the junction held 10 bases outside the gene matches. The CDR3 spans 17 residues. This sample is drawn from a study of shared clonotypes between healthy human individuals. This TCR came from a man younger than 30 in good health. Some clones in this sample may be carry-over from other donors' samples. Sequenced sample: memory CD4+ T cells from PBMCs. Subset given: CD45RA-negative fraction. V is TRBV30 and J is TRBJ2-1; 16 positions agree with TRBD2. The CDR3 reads CAWIGTSGRAVWNEQFF. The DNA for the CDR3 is TGTGCCTGGATCGGGACTAGCGGGAGGGCCGTGTGGAATGAGCAGTTCTTC.